Listed here are 18 T cell receptor beta chains from one sample, sequenced in a study of OX40 agonist ivuxolimab in advanced cancers. Produced via immunoSEQ multiplex PCR; TCRdb's table is partial and in-frame only. The profile shows around 67,000 clones, 75% to 85% of them singletons. The sample consisted of CD4+ or CD8+ T cells sorted from blood, taken in a trial of the OX40 agonist ivuxolimab. These receptors came from an adult with an advanced solid tumor such as melanoma, head and neck, liver or kidney cancer.

This clone appeared a few times. V usage is TRBV5-1 and J usage is TRBJ2-3; 9 bases agree with TRBD2. Germline V gene sequence: CDR1 SGHRS, CDR2 YFSETQ. The CDR3 has 19 amino acids. J gave up 0 bases and V 3 bases, and 14 bases lay outside the gene matches. The CDR3 nucleotides are TGCGCCAGCAGCTCCCCCCTGCGTCAGGCGGGGGGGAGCACAGATACGCAGTATTTT. The encoded protein is CASSSPLRQAGGSTDTQYF.

V gene TRBV20-1 combines with J gene TRBJ2-5, with D tentatively TRBD1 (5 bases). Trimming took 7 bases from V and 0 from J, leaving 6 bases between them. This CDR3 spans 11 amino acids. Germline-derived CDR1 and CDR2 are DFQATT and SNEGSKA (reference sequence). The CDR3 loop is CSGQHQETQYF. CDR3 nucleotide sequence: TGCAGTGGACAGCACCAAGAGACCCAGTACTTC.

The chain employs TRBV7-2 and TRBJ1-1; D remains unclear. Germline CDR1 reads SGHTA; CDR2 reads FQGNSA. The V and J ends lost 2 bases and 2 bases respectively, with 12 bases between them. The CDR3 contains 15 residues. Written as DNA, the CDR3 is TGTGCCAGCAGCTTAACTTCTCGCTTAAACACTGAAGCTTTCTTT. Protein product: CASSLTSRLNTEAFF.

The rearrangement joins TRBV19 to TRBJ1-2; D ambiguous. The V gene lost 6 bases and the J gene lost 2 bases, with 13 bases spanning the gap. Germline CDR1 and CDR2: LNHDA and SQIVND (reference sequence). The CDR3 sequence is 14 residues long. DNA for the CDR3: TGTGCCAGTAGCGAACAGAGGGAGAACTATGGCTACACCTTC. It yields the protein CASSEQRENYGYTF. Variable domain in full (rest from reference TRBV19 and TRBJ1-2): DGGITQSPKYLFRKEGQNVTLSCEQNLNHDAMYWYRQDPGQGLRLIYYSQIVNDFQKGDIAEGYSVSREKKESFPLTVTSAQKNPTAFYLCASSEQRENYGYTFGSGTRLTVV.

This clone is a singleton in its sample. The chain links TRBV12-5 to TRBJ1-5, with 9 bases matching TRBD1. The V and J ends lost 6 bases and 6 bases, in that order; junction bases with no gene match: 12. CDR3 size: 16 residues. The V gene's germline CDR1 is LGHNT and CDR2 FRNRAP. The CDR3 loop is CASGSPGQGLGQPQHF. Written as DNA, the CDR3 is TGTGCTAGTGGATCCCCGGGACAGGGATTGGGTCAGCCCCAGCATTTT.

This sequence joins TRBV9 and TRBJ2-5, with TRBD1 identical over 9 bases. CDR1 is SGDLS and CDR2 is YYNGEE in the germline V gene. This CDR3 spans 15 amino acids. V gave up 1 base and J gave up 5 bases; unmatched junction bases: 6. In DNA form, the CDR3 reads TGTGCCAGCAGCGTAAGTCCCGGACAGGGGGAGACCCAGTACTTC. Translating gives CASSVSPGQGETQYF.

The genes are TRBV29-1 and TRBJ2-3; D remains unclear. With 8 bases removed from V and 5 bases from J, the gap between germline ends came to 11 bases. This CDR3 has 11 amino acids. CDR1 is SQVTM, CDR2 ANQGSEA, per germline. The CDR3 bases are TGCAGCTATACCAGACAAGATACGCAGTATTTT. Amino acids: CSYTRQDTQYF.

This chain connects TRBV5-1 to TRBJ1-2; D remains unclear. Trimming left V 0 bases short and J 7 bases short, with 13 bases between. From germline, CDR1 is SGHRS and CDR2 YFSETQ. The CDR3 extends over 14 amino acids. The CDR3 here is CASSLGQVLGGYTF. DNA of the CDR3: TGCGCCAGCAGCTTGGGCCAGGTGCTAGGTGGCTACACCTTC.

The chain carries TRBV29-1 and TRBJ2-4; either TRBD1 or TRBD2 may supply D (5 bases each). The CDR3 extends over 16 amino acids. The germline V and J ends were trimmed by 4 bases and 3 bases, with 19 bases remaining between them. The germline V gene has CDR1 SQVTM and CDR2 ANQGSEA. The CDR3 reads CSVGTPQGTDKNIQYF. The CDR3 coding sequence is TGCAGCGTTGGGACACCTCAAGGGACGGACAAAAACATTCAGTACTTC. The full variable domain, rest sourced from reference TRBV29-1 and TRBJ2-4, is SAVISQKPSRDICQRGTSLTIQCQVDSQVTMMFWYRQQPGQSLTLIATANQGSEATYESGFVIDKFPISRPNLTFSTLTVSNMSPEDSSIYLCSVGTPQGTDKNIQYFGAGTRLSVL.

V usage is TRBV6-1 and J usage is TRBJ2-7; the match to TRBD1 covers 9 bases. Germline V CDR1 and CDR2: MNHNS, SASEGT. The CDR3 has 13 residues. J lost 7 bases, V lost 9 bases, and 10 bases had no gene match. The CDR3 nucleotides are TGTGCCAGTAGAAGGACAGGGGTGAGAGAGCAGTACTTC. This gives the protein CASRRTGVREQYF.

The CDR3 DNA is TGTGCCAGCAGCTTGAGGACTAGCGGGGGGGACGAGCAGTACTTC. It translates to CASSLRTSGGDEQYF. V is TRBV7-2 and J is TRBJ2-7, with 15 bases fitting TRBD2. This CDR3 is 15 amino acids long. Trimming took 3 bases from V and 5 from J; bases not matched to a gene: 2. Germline V gene sequence: CDR1 SGHTA, CDR2 FQGNSA.

The chain couples TRBV6-6 to TRBJ1-1; D possibly corresponds to TRBD1 (6 bases). The CDR3 length is 13 residues. Germline CDR1 is MNHNY and CDR2 is SVGAGI (reference sequence). Trimming removed 0 bases from V and 6 bases from J, with 8 bases in between. The chain's CDR3 is CASSYSGQSEAFF. CDR3 sequence (DNA): TGTGCCAGCAGTTACTCAGGACAGTCTGAAGCTTTCTTT.

This clone appeared a single time. This chain joins TRBV4-1 and TRBJ1-1, with D perhaps matching TRBD1 (6 bases). Trimming shortened V by 2 bases and J by 7 bases, and 14 bases separated the two germline ends. The germline CDR1 and CDR2 sequences are MGHRA and YSYEKL. CDR3 length: 14 residues. The CDR3 loop is CASSQFEGGVEAFF. The CDR3 DNA follows: TGCGCCAGCAGCCAATTCGAGGGGGGCGTTGAAGCTTTCTTT.

The chain couples TRBV5-1 to TRBJ1-2; D is unresolved. The CDR3 loop spans 13 amino acids. Germline values: CDR1 SGHRS, CDR2 YFSETQ. V gave up 1 base and J gave up 0 bases, with 4 bases separating them. The CDR3 loop reads CASSLTSNYGYTF. In DNA, the CDR3 is TGCGCCAGCAGCTTGACCTCTAACTATGGCTACACCTTC.

The CDR3 nucleotides read TGTGCCAGCAGTTTACCCCGGGCAGATACGCAGTATTTT. This gives the protein CASSLPRADTQYF. This sequence joins TRBV27 and TRBJ2-3, with D unclear. V gave up 2 bases and J gave up 4 bases, with 7 bases separating them. This CDR3 comprises 13 residues. Germline V lookup: CDR1 MNHEY, CDR2 SMNVEV (reference sequence).

This chain connects TRBV2 to TRBJ2-5; D not certain. The J call may be faulty, since TRBJ2-7 better matches the DNA end. The CDR3 is 15 residues long. CDR1 SNHLY and CDR2 FYNNEI come from the germline V gene. The DNA for the CDR3 is TGTGCCAGCAGTGAATTTGGGGTGGGCTCCTACGAGCAGTACTTC. Amino acids: CASSEFGVGSYEQYF.

The chain is built from TRBV19 and TRBJ2-7, with 9 bases matching TRBD1. Germline-derived CDR1 and CDR2 are LNHDA and SQIVND (reference sequence). The V gene end was trimmed by 11 bases and the J gene end by 4 bases; junction bases not matched to a gene: 9. This CDR3 comprises 13 residues. CDR3 DNA: TGTGCCTCCCGGGACAGGGCGGCATACGAGCAGTACTTC. This encodes CASRDRAAYEQYF.

The chain employs TRBV7-2 and TRBJ2-3; no definite D call. Per germline, CDR1 SGHTA and CDR2 FQGNSA. This CDR3 contains 15 residues. Trimming removed 5 bases at V and 0 bases at J, with 12 bases between. In DNA form, the CDR3 reads TGTGCCAGCAGCCTGGATCTTGGAAGCACAGATACGCAGTATTTT. It specifies CASSLDLGSTDTQYF.